Listed below are T cell receptor beta chains from one sample, sequenced in a study of shared clonotypes between healthy human individuals. Generated by immunoSEQ multiplex PCR, the TCRdb table keeps only in-frame clones and is missing some. The sample has about 480,000 clones, about 75% seen once. Source material: PBMCs. The receptors derive from a woman between 40 and 55 years old in good health. Some clones in this sample may be carry-over from other donors' samples. Each CDR3 is given with its conserved first and last residue. Fields, in order: V gene, clone size, D gene, J gene, CDR3 DNA, CDR3 protein. The D gene is left open where the match is weak. A clone size is listed for some rows: how often the clone was seen (once, few, many), or a class if it is expanded.

TRBV19,few,NA,TRBJ2-5,TGTGCCAGTAGTGCCCGGGACGGTCAAGAGACCCAGTACTTC,CASSARDGQETQYF
TRBV7-8,NA,NA,TRBJ2-2,TGTGCCAGCAGCATACCGGGAACCAACCCCGGGGAGCTGTTTTTT,CASSIPGTNPGELFF
TRBV14,few,NA,TRBJ1-1,TGTGCCAGCAGCCAAACAGGGTTGGTCACTGAAGCTTTCTTT,CASSQTGLVTEAFF
TRBV18,NA,TRBD2,TRBJ2-5,TGTGCCAGCTCACCCCGGACTAGCGGGAGCTCCCCGCAGTACTTC,CASSPRTSGSSPQYF
TRBV7-3,NA,TRBD2,TRBJ2-1,TGTGCCAGCAGCTCAGCGGGGGCTAACTACAATGAGCAGTTCTTC,CASSSAGANYNEQFF
TRBV5-4,NA,NA,TRBJ2-7,TGTGCCAGCAGCTCACCAGGGGCGGGACTGGACTCCTACGAGCAGTACTTC,CASSSPGAGLDSYEQYF
TRBV5-8,NA,TRBD2,TRBJ2-5,TGTGCCAGCAGCCAACGGACTAGCGGGAGTGAGACCCAGTACTTC,CASSQRTSGSETQYF
TRBV6-6,few,NA,TRBJ2-1,TGTGCCAGCAGTTACTCCCTAGAAGGGAATGAGCAGTTCTTC,CASSYSLEGNEQFF
TRBV7-2,NA,NA,TRBJ2-2,TGTGCCAGCAGCGGGATCAGTCTCGGGGAGCTGTTTTTT,CASSGISLGELFF
TRBV9,NA,TRBD2,TRBJ2-1,TGTGCCAGCAGCGTAGCAGGTAGCGGGGAGCAGTTCTTC,CASSVAGSGEQFF
TRBV30,NA,TRBD2,TRBJ2-2,TGTGCCTGGAAGGGACTAGCGGGAGGTACCGGGGAGCTGTTTTTT,CAWKGLAGGTGELFF
TRBV19,NA,TRBD1,TRBJ1-2,TGTGCCAGTAGTATAGCTCTCGGGACAGGGAGTATCTATGGCTACACCTTC,CASSIALGTGSIYGYTF
TRBV6-1,NA,NA,TRBJ1-1,TGTGCCAGCAGTGTTAGGAACACTGAAGCTTTCTTT,CASSVRNTEAFF
TRBV6-5,NA,NA,TRBJ2-1,TGTGCCAGCAGGGGGGACTTGGGATCCAATGAGCAGTTCTTC,CASRGDLGSNEQFF
TRBV29-1,NA,NA,TRBJ2-1,TGCAGCGTTGAAGTAACCGATACTGAGCAGTTCTTC,CSVEVTDTEQFF
TRBV5-6,NA,NA,TRBJ1-3,TGTGCCAGCAGCTTGCAGGTTTCCCGCTCTGGAAACACCATATATTTT,CASSLQVSRSGNTIYF
TRBV28,NA,NA,TRBJ1-2,TGTGCCAGCAGTTTGGGGCAGGGTAGGAGCTACACCTTC,CASSLGQGRSYTF
TRBV29-1,NA,NA,TRBJ2-2,TGCAGCGTTGGGACGGGAGACGTCACCGGGGAGCTGTTTTTT,CSVGTGDVTGELFF
TRBV2,NA,NA,TRBJ2-3,TGTGCCAGCGGCTGGGAACGCCGTCCAGATACGCAGTATTTT,CASGWERRPDTQYF
TRBV28,NA,TRBD2,TRBJ2-2,TGTGCCAGCAGTATCCCGGGGGGGGCGAACACCGGGGAGCTGTTTTTT,CASSIPGGANTGELFF
TRBV18,NA,TRBD2,TRBJ2-5,TGTGCCAGCTCACCGCGACTAGCGGATGGGGAGACCCAGTACTTC,CASSPRLADGETQYF
TRBV10-2,NA,TRBD2,TRBJ2-3,TGCGCCAGCAGCTCGGGAGGCGCAGATACGCAGTATTTT,CASSSGGADTQYF
TRBV6-5,NA,TRBD1,TRBJ2-7,TGTGCCAGCAGAAAGGGACAGACGATCTCCTACGAGCAGTACTTC,CASRKGQTISYEQYF
TRBV28,once,TRBD1,TRBJ2-5,TGTGCCAGCAGAAGAACAGGGGGCGAGACCCAGTACTTC,CASRRTGGETQYF
TRBV18,NA,NA,TRBJ1-3,TGTGCCAGCTCACCACCGTCCAGTCCACGGGGCTCTGGAAACACCATATATTTT,CASSPPSSPRGSGNTIYF
TRBV7-9,NA,NA,TRBJ2-5,TGTGCCAGCAGCCTGGACACGACGGAGCAGTACTTC,CASSLDTTEQYF
TRBV7-8,NA,TRBD2,TRBJ2-2,TGTGCCAGCAGTCGAGAGGTTAGCGGGAGGAGGACCGGGGAGCTGTTTTTT,CASSREVSGRRTGELFF
TRBV12-5,once,NA,TRBJ2-2,TGTGCTAGTGGTTTACAAGGCGGGGAGCTGTTTTTT,CASGLQGGELFF
TRBV11-3,NA,NA,TRBJ2-3,TGTGCCAGCAGCCTTGGCGGGGCCCACACAGATACGCAGTATTTT,CASSLGGAHTDTQYF
TRBV7-2,NA,NA,TRBJ2-5,TGTGCCAGCAGCTTGGACTATTCGCAGACCCAGTACTTC,CASSLDYSQTQYF
TRBV27,NA,TRBD1,TRBJ1-2,TGTGCCAGCAGTTGGGGGGCGACAGGGGGGTATGGCTACACCTTC,CASSWGATGGYGYTF
TRBV6-1,many,NA,TRBJ1-1,TGTGCCAGCAGTGAGGGCAGGGGCATTAACACTGAAGCTTTCTTT,CASSEGRGINTEAFF
TRBV15,NA,NA,TRBJ2-5,TGTGCCACCAGCAGAGATAGAGGGTTCCAAGAGACCCAGTACTTC,CATSRDRGFQETQYF
TRBV11-2,NA,NA,TRBJ2-7,TGTGCCAGCAGCAACCTCCGGGACGCTTCCTACGAGCAGTACTTC,CASSNLRDASYEQYF
TRBV7-9,once,NA,TRBJ2-1,TGTGCCAGCAGCTTTAGTGGGGATGGCCATGAGCAGTTCTTC,CASSFSGDGHEQFF
TRBV19,NA,NA,TRBJ2-5,TGTGCCAGTAGTATTTTGGGGGCTCAAGAGACCCAGTACTTC,CASSILGAQETQYF
TRBV6-6,once,TRBD1,TRBJ2-2,TGTGCCAGCAGGACAGGGTCGAACACCGGGGAGCTGTTTTTT,CASRTGSNTGELFF
TRBV19,NA,NA,TRBJ2-7,TGTGCCAGTAGCCCGTCGGGCCGGCGGGGTCCGACCTACGAGCAGTACTTC,CASSPSGRRGPTYEQYF
TRBV5-8,NA,TRBD1,TRBJ2-1,TGTGCCAGCAGCGATACCGGGACAGGGGGCAGCCGGCAGTTCTTC,CASSDTGTGGSRQFF
TRBV18,NA,NA,TRBJ2-5,TGTGCCAGCTCACCATGTCGTTATGGTGAGACCCAGTACTTC,CASSPCRYGETQYF
TRBV4-1,NA,NA,TRBJ1-4,TGCGCCAGCAGCCAAGAAGCAGGCCCAACTAATGAAAAACTGTTTTTT,CASSQEAGPTNEKLFF
TRBV30,few,TRBD1,TRBJ1-2,TGTGCCTGGAGTGGATACAGGGGTGGCTACACCTTC,CAWSGYRGGYTF
TRBV29-1,NA,NA,TRBJ2-7,TGCAGCGTTCCACCACATTGGGGGACCCCCTCCTACGAGCAGTACTTC,CSVPPHWGTPSYEQYF
TRBV19,NA,NA,TRBJ2-1,TGTGCCAGTAGTATTGGTGGCAGGAGTTACAATGAGCAGTTCTTC,CASSIGGRSYNEQFF
TRBV5-4,few,TRBD2,TRBJ2-5,TGTGCCAGCAGCTTGGTGACGACTAGCGAAGAGACCCAGTACTTC,CASSLVTTSEETQYF
TRBV6-5,NA,NA,TRBJ2-1,TGTGCCAGCAGTTACTATGTGGGTTGGAATGAGCAGTTCTTC,CASSYYVGWNEQFF
TRBV19,once,TRBD1,TRBJ2-7,TGTGCCAGTAGTACCCGAGGGGGACAGGGTATCTACGAGCAGTACTTC,CASSTRGGQGIYEQYF
TRBV6-1,NA,NA,TRBJ1-5,TGTGCCAGCAGTGAAGGGGGGGGGAGCGGGCCCCAGCATTTT,CASSEGGGSGPQHF
TRBV27,NA,NA,TRBJ2-1,TGTGCCAGCAGTTTCCCCCCTCGACAGAAATACAATGAGCAGTTCTTC,CASSFPPRQKYNEQFF
TRBV19,once,NA,TRBJ2-3,TGTGCCAGTAGTGTATCGCCTAGCACAGATACGCAGTATTTT,CASSVSPSTDTQYF
TRBV7-3,NA,TRBD1,TRBJ2-2,TGTGCCAGCAGCTCCACAGGGGCCGGGGAGCTGTTTTTT,CASSSTGAGELFF
TRBV21-1,NA,NA,TRBJ2-1,TGTGCCAGCAGCAGTATTGTGTGTGAGCAGTTCTTC,CASSSIVCEQFF
TRBV5-1,NA,NA,TRBJ2-5,TGCGCCAGCAGCTCGACTAGTTACCAAGAGACCCAGTACTTC,CASSSTSYQETQYF